A selection of T cell receptor beta chains follows, all from one sample in a study of blood T cell repertoires in COVID-19. Repertoires were generated with immunoSEQ multiplex PCR, while TCRdb's copy carries only in-frame clones and drops some. The sample contains about 300,000 clones, under 90% of which appear only once. Sequenced: PBMCs or T cells enriched from blood (not recorded which). These receptors were collected from a man under 40 who had recovered from COVID-19. Both conserved end residues are part of each CDR3. The D gene is left open where the match is weak. The size field is filled for only some rows; it gives once, few, many or a size class.

TRBJ2-3 | . | . | TRBV11-2 | CASSLALREDTQYF | TGTGCCAGCAGCTTGGCTTTGCGGGAAGATACGCAGTATTTT
TRBJ2-5 | . | . | TRBV7-9 | CASSLGAGYQETQYF | TGTGCCAGCAGCTTAGGAGCAGGGTACCAAGAGACCCAGTACTTC
TRBJ2-5 | . | TRBD1 | TRBV6-5 | CASSTATGMETQYF | TGTGCCAGCAGTACAGCGACAGGGATGGAGACCCAGTACTTC
TRBJ2-3 | . | . | TRBV11-2 | CASSPPMGARDTQYF | TGTGCCAGCAGCCCGCCCATGGGGGCTAGAGATACGCAGTATTTT
TRBJ2-7 | . | . | TRBV5-1 | CASSFGGREQYF | TGCGCCAGCAGCTTCGGAGGGCGGGAGCAGTACTTC
TRBJ1-2 | . | TRBD1 | TRBV14 | CASSQGWTGYYYGYTF | TGTGCCAGCAGCCAAGGATGGACAGGGTATTACTATGGCTACACCTTC
TRBJ2-5 | . | . | TRBV9 | CASSLVTLQGGETQYF | TGTGCCAGCAGCCTTGTAACCCTACAGGGAGGGGAGACCCAGTACTTC
TRBJ2-5 | . | TRBD1 | TRBV19 | CASSITRGRGETQYF | TGTGCCAGTAGTATTACCAGGGGGCGCGGAGAGACCCAGTACTTC
TRBJ2-3 | . | TRBD2 | TRBV27 | CASSMVSGVSDTQYF | TGTGCCAGCAGTATGGTGAGCGGGGTATCAGATACGCAGTATTTT
TRBJ2-3 | . | TRBD2 | TRBV2 | CASRRGGSGIPDTQYF | TGTGCCAGCAGGAGGGGGGGTAGCGGGATACCCGATACGCAGTATTTT
TRBJ1-3 | once | . | TRBV28 | CASSFAGGGNTIYF | TGTGCCAGCAGTTTTGCCGGGGGAGGGAACACCATATATTTT
TRBJ2-1 | . | TRBD2 | TRBV5-4 | CASNLGGGSYNEQFF | TGTGCCAGCAACCTGGGGGGGGGTTCCTACAATGAGCAGTTCTTC
TRBJ1-5 | . | . | TRBV27 | CASSLRGQPQHF | TGTGCCAGCAGTTTACGCGGGCAGCCCCAGCATTTT
TRBJ1-6 | . | . | TRBV28 | CASSFVDRINNSPLHF | TGTGCCAGCAGTTTTGTGGACAGAATAAATAATTCACCCCTCCACTTT
TRBJ1-1 | once | TRBD1 | TRBV6-5 | CASHQGGPMNTEAFF | TGTGCCAGCCACCAGGGGGGCCCCATGAACACTGAAGCTTTCTTT
TRBJ1-6 | . | . | TRBV27 | CASSLILRSGRSPLHF | TGTGCCAGCAGTTTGATTCTTAGGTCAGGGAGGTCACCCCTCCACTTT
TRBJ1-2 | . | TRBD1 | TRBV3-1/TRBV3-2 | CASSYRGGYTF | TGTGCCAGCAGCTACAGGGGTGGCTACACCTTC
TRBJ2-2 | . | . | TRBV10-2 | CASSASRNTGELFF | TGCGCCAGCAGTGCTAGTAGGAACACCGGGGAGCTGTTTTTT
TRBJ2-6 | . | . | TRBV3-1/TRBV3-2 | CASSQDPRTIGANVLTF | TGTGCCAGCAGCCAAGACCCACGAACTATTGGGGCCAACGTCCTGACTTTC
TRBJ1-1 | . | . | TRBV19 | CASIEGGGRVNTEAFF | TGTGCCAGTATAGAAGGGGGGGGAAGGGTGAACACTGAAGCTTTCTTT
TRBJ2-5 | . | . | TRBV4-1 | CASSLGQRQETQYF | TGCGCCAGCAGCCTCGGACAGCGCCAAGAGACCCAGTACTTC
TRBJ1-2 | . | . | TRBV6-4 | CASRGATGTGYTF | TGTGCCAGCCGGGGGGCCACAGGGACCGGCTACACCTTC
TRBJ1-6 | . | . | TRBV6-5 | CASSYSRGRGNSPLHF | TGTGCCAGCAGTTACTCCAGAGGGAGGGGAAATTCACCCCTCCACTTT
TRBJ2-1 | . | . | TRBV4-2 | CASSSYNEQFF | TGTGCCAGCAGCTCTTACAATGAGCAGTTCTTC